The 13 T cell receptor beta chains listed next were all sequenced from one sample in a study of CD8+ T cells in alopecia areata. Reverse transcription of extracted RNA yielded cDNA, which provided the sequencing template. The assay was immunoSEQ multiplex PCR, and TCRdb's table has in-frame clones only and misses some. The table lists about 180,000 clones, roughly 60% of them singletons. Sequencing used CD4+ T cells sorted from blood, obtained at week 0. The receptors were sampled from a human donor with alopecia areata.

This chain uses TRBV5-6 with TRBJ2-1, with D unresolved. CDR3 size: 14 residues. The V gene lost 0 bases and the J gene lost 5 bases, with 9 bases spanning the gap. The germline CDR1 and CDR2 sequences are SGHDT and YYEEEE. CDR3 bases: TGTGCCAGCAGCTTGGTGGGTCGGCACAATGAGCAGTTCTTC. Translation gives CASSLVGRHNEQFF.

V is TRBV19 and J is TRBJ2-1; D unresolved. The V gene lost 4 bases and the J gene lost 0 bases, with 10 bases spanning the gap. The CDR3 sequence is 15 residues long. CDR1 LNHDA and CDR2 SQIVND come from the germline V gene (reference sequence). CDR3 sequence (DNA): TGTGCCAGTAGTAGGGCGACTGCCTCCTACAATGAGCAGTTCTTC. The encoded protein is CASSRATASYNEQFF.

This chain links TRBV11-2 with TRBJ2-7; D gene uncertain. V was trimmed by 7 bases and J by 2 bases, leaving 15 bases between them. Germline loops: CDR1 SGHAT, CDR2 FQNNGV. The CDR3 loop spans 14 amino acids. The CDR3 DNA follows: TGTGCCAGCAAGCTCCGGAACCCGGCCTACGAGCAGTACTTC. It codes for CASKLRNPAYEQYF.

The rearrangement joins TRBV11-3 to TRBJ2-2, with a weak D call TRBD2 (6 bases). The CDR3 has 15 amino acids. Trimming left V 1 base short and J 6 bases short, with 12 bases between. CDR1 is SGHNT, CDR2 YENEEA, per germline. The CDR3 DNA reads TGTGCCAGCAGCTTAGTAGCGGTCGGCGCCGGGGAGCTGTTTTTT. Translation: CASSLVAVGAGELFF. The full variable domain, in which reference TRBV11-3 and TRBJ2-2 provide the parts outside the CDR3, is EAGVVQSPRYKIIEKKQPVAFWCNPISGHNTLYWYLQNLGQGPELLIRYENEEAVDDSQLPKDRFSAERLKGVDSTLKIQPAELGDSAVYLCASSLVAVGAGELFFGEGSRLTVL.

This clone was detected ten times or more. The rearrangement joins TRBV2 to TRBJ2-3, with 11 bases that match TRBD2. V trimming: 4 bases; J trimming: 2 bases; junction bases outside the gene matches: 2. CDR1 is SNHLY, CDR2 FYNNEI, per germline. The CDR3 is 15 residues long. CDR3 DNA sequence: TGTGCCAGCAGTGCGACTAGCGGGGACACAGATACGCAGTATTTT. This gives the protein CASSATSGDTDTQYF.

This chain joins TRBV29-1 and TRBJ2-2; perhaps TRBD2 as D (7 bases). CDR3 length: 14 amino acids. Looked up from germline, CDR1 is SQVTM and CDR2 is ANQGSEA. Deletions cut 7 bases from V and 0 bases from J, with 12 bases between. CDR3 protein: CSAGGPTNTGELFF. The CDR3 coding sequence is TGCAGCGCCGGGGGGCCTACGAACACCGGGGAGCTGTTTTTT.

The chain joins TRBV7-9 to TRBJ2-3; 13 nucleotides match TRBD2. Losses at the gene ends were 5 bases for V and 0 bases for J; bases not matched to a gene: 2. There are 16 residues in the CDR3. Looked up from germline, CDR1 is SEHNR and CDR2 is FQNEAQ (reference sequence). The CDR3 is CASSQGLAGSTDTQYF. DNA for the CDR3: TGTGCCAGCAGCCAGGGACTAGCGGGGAGCACAGATACGCAGTATTTT. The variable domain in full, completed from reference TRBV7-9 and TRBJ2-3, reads DTGVSQNPRHKITKRGQNVTFRCDPISEHNRLYWYRQTLGQGPEFLTYFQNEAQLEKSRLLSDRFSAERPKGSFSTLEIQRTEQGDSAMYLCASSQGLAGSTDTQYFGPGTRLTVL.

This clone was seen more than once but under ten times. The CDR3 reads CASSTKNAGTQYF. The CDR3 coding sequence is TGTGCCAGCAGTACTAAAAACGCGGGGACGCAGTATTTT. The chain links TRBV7-2 to TRBJ2-3; tentatively, D is TRBD2 (6 bases). There are 13 residues in the CDR3. Germline assignment: CDR1 SGHTA and CDR2 FQGNSA. The V gene lost 6 bases and the J gene lost 9 bases, with 16 bases spanning the gap.

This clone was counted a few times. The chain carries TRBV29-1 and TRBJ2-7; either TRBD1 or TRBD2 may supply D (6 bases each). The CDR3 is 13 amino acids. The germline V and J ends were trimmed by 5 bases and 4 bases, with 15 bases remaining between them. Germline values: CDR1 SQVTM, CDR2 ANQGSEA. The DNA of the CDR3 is TGCAGCGTTAACGAAGGGGGGATTTACGAGCAGTACTTC. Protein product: CSVNEGGIYEQYF.

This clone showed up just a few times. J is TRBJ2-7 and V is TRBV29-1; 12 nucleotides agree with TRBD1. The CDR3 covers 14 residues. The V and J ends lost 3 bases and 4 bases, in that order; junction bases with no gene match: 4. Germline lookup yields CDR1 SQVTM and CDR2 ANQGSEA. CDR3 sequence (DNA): TGCAGCGTTGACCGGGGACAGGGGGCATACGAGCAGTACTTC. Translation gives CSVDRGQGAYEQYF.

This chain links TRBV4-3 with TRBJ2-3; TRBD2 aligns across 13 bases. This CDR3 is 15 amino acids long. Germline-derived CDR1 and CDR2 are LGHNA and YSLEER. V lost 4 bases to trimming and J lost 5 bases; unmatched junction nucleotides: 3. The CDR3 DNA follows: TGCGCCAGCAGCCCCCGACTAGCGGGGGGAGATACGCAGTATTTT. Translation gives CASSPRLAGGDTQYF.

The CDR3 is CASSLRFQRETSYNEQFF. CDR3 DNA: TGTGCCAGCAGCTTGAGATTCCAGCGGGAGACCTCCTACAATGAGCAGTTCTTC. V is TRBV5-4 and J is TRBJ2-1, with 8 positions matching TRBD2. The germline V gene has CDR1 SGHNT and CDR2 YYREEE (reference sequence). V was pared by 1 base and J by 0 bases, with 9 bases of the junction left unmatched. The length of the CDR3 is 18 residues.

CDR3 amino acids: CSAQENTGELFF. CDR3 DNA sequence: TGCAGCGCCCAAGAAAACACCGGGGAGCTGTTTTTT. The chain is built from TRBV29-1 and TRBJ2-2; no definite D call. The V gene lost 7 bases and the J gene lost 2 bases, with 8 bases spanning the gap. The V gene's germline CDR1 is SQVTM and CDR2 ANQGSEA. CDR3 length: 12 residues.